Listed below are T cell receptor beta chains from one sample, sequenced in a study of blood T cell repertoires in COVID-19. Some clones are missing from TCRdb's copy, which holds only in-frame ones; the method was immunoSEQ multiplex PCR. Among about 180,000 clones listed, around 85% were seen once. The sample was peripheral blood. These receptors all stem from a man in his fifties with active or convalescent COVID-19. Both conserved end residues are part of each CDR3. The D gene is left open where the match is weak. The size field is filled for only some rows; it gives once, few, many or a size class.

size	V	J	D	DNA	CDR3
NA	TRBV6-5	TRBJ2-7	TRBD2	TGTGCCAGCAGTTACAGGCTAGCGGTCTCCTACGAGCAGTACTTC	CASSYRLAVSYEQYF
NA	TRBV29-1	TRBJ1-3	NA	TGCAGCGTTGAAGAACCCCGGAACACCATATATTTT	CSVEEPRNTIYF
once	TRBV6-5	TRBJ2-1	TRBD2	TGTGCCAGCAAATTAGCTAGCGGTCCCTACAATGAGCAGTTCTTC	CASKLASGPYNEQFF
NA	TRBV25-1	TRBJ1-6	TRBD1	TGTGCCAGCAGCAGGACAGGGGGTAATTCACCCCTCCACTTT	CASSRTGGNSPLHF
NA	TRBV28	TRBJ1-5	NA	TGTGCCAGCAGTTTGCAGGGTATCGGCCAGCCCCAGCATTTT	CASSLQGIGQPQHF
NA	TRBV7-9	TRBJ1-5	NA	TGTGCCAGCAGCGCAACAGGTAGCAATCAGCCCCAGCATTTT	CASSATGSNQPQHF
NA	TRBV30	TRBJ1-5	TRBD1	TGTGCCTGGAGCGGTGACAGGGGGACCGGGTATAGCAATCAGCCCCAGCATTTT	CAWSGDRGTGYSNQPQHF
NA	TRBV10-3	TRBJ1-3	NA	TGTGCCATCAGTGAGCCCGCGGTCAACACCATATATTTT	CAISEPAVNTIYF
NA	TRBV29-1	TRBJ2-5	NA	TGCAGCGGTTGCTCCTTAGGGAGCCAGCCCCAGTACTTC	CSGCSLGSQPQYF
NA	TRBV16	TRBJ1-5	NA	TGTGCCAGCAGCCAATCATTCCATGGCAATCAGCCCCAGCATTTT	CASSQSFHGNQPQHF
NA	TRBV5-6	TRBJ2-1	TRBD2	TGTGCCAGCAGCCGTCTAGCGGGAAACGATGAGCAGTTCTTC	CASSRLAGNDEQFF
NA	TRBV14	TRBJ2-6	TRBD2	TGTGCCAGCAGCCCCATGGGGGGGGATGGTTCAGGGGCCAACGTCCTGACTTTC	CASSPMGGDGSGANVLTF
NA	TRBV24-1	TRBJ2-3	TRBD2	TGTGCCACCAGTGATTTTACTAGCGGGGAGACAGATACGCAGTATTTT	CATSDFTSGETDTQYF
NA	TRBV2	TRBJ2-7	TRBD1	TGTGCCAGCAGCATACAACCGGGACAGGGGGCTTACGAGCAGTACTTC	CASSIQPGQGAYEQYF
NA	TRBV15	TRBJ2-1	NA	TGTGCCACCAGCAGAGATTACGGTCAGGTGTACAATGAGCAGTTCTTC	CATSRDYGQVYNEQFF
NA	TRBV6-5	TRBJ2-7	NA	TGTGCCAGCAGTTCCAAGGGGAAGCCCCCCTACGAGCAGTACTTC	CASSSKGKPPYEQYF
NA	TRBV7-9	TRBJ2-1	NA	TGTGCCAGCTTCCGTCCCTACAATGAGCAGTTCTTC	CASFRPYNEQFF
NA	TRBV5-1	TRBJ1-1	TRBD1	TGCGCCACCCGGGACAGGGTGAACACTGAAGCTTTCTTT	CATRDRVNTEAFF
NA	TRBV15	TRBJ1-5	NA	TGTGCCACCAAAATAACGGGGGGGTATCAGCCCCAGCATTTT	CATKITGGYQPQHF
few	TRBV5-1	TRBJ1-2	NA	TGCGCCAGCAGCTTGGCAGACTTCTATGGCTACACCTTC	CASSLADFYGYTF
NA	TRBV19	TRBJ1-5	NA	TGTGCCAGTAGTGACATAAGCAATCAGCCCCAGCATTTT	CASSDISNQPQHF
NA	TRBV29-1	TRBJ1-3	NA	TGCAGCGTTGACCACAGTGGAAACACCATATATTTT	CSVDHSGNTIYF
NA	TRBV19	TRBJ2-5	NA	TGTGCCAGTAGTATAGATCATGCGGGTCGGAGGACGGAGACCCAGTACTTC	CASSIDHAGRRTETQYF
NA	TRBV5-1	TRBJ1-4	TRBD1	TGCGCCAGCAGCCGAGCCACACGGGACAGTGAAAAACTGTTTTTT	CASSRATRDSEKLFF
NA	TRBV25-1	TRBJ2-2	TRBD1	TGTGCCAGCAGTGATGCAGGACAGGGGGTAAGAACCGGGGAGCTGTTTTTT	CASSDAGQGVRTGELFF
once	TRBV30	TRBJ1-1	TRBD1	TGTGCCTGTCTCACCCTACAGGGGGCTGAAGCTTTCTTT	CACLTLQGAEAFF
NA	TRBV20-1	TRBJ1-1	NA	TGCAGTGTATTACAGAACACTGAAGCTTTCTTT	CSVLQNTEAFF
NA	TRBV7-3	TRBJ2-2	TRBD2	TGTGCCAGCAGCTCAAGCGGGAGGAGGACCGGGGAGCTGTTTTTT	CASSSSGRRTGELFF
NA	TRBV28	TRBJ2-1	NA	TGTGCCCACGGGGACTCGAGGTACAATGAGCAGTTCTTC	CAHGDSRYNEQFF
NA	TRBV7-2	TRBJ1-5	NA	TGTGCCAGCAGCTCCACAGGGAATAGCAATCAGCCCCAGCATTTT	CASSSTGNSNQPQHF
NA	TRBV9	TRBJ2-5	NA	TGTGCCAGCAGCGTGGGACTTCAAGAGACCCAGTACTTC	CASSVGLQETQYF
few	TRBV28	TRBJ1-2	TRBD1	TGTGCCAGCAGTTCTTCAAGACAGGGGGCGCGTGGCTACACCTTC	CASSSSRQGARGYTF
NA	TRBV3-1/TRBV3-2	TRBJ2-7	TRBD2	TGTGCCAGCAGCCAAGACGGCGGGAGGGCCAACGAGCAGTACTTC	CASSQDGGRANEQYF
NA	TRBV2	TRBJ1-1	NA	TGTGCCAGCAGCGCGACAACCATGAACACTGAAGCTTTCTTT	CASSATTMNTEAFF
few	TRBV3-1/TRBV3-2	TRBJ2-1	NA	TGTGCCAGCAGCCATACAGTCAATGAGCAGTTCTTC	CASSHTVNEQFF
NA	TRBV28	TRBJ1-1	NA	TGTGCCAGCAGCCCCAGGGGATGGGAAGCTTTCTTT	CASSPRGWEAFF
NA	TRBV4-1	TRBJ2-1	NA	TGCGCCAGCAGCCACACTCTGCGGAATGAGCAGTTCTTC	CASSHTLRNEQFF
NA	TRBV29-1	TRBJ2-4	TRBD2	TGCAGCGTTCGTCTAGCGGGAGCGGTTTTTGGCAAAAACATTCAGTACTTC	CSVRLAGAVFGKNIQYF
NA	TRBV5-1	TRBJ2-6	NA	TGCGCCAGCAGCACTGGTGGGGCCAACGTCCTGACTTTC	CASSTGGANVLTF
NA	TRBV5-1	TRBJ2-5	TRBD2	TGCGCCAGCAGCGGGGGACTAGCGGGAGACTTAGAGACCCAGTACTTC	CASSGGLAGDLETQYF
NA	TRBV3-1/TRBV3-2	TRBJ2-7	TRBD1	TGTGCCAGCAGCCAAGGGGGCGGACAGGGCTCCTACGAGCAGTACTTC	CASSQGGGQGSYEQYF
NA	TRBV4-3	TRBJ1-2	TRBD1	TGCGCCAGCAGCCAAGATCCGCATGGACAGGGAGGATCTGGCTACACCTTC	CASSQDPHGQGGSGYTF
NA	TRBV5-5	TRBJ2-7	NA	TGTGCCAGCAGCTCCCGGGGACAACCTTGGGAGCAGTACTTC	CASSSRGQPWEQYF
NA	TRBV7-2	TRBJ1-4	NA	TGTGCCAGCAGCTTAACAGGGAATAATGAAAAACTGTTTTTT	CASSLTGNNEKLFF
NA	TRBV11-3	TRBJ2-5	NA	TGTGCCAGCAGCAATGGAGCAAAAGAGACCCAGTACTTC	CASSNGAKETQYF
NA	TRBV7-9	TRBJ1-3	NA	TGTGCCAGCAGTCTCTCTGGAAACACCATATATTTT	CASSLSGNTIYF
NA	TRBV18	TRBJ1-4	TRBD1	TGTGCCAGCTCACCATCGGGACAGGTTACCGCAACTAATGAAAAACTGTTTTTT	CASSPSGQVTATNEKLFF